The rows below give T cell receptor beta chains drawn from one sample of a study of T cell responses to AZD1222 COVID-19 vaccine. Assay: immunoSEQ multiplex PCR; the TCRdb copy retains only in-frame clones and omits some. The data contain 25,000 or so clones, roughly 90% of them seen just once; the ten biggest clones take up about 8.1%. The sample here was peripheral blood, taken 28 days after the second AZD1222 dose. These receptor sequences come from an adult who received the AZD1222 COVID-19 vaccine. Each CDR3 is given with its conserved first and last residue. D genes are given only for firm matches. Rows may omit the clone size; those that give it use once, few, many or a size class.

TRBJ1-2 - TRBV24-1 TRBD1 TGTGCCACCAGTCCCCGGGACAGGGGGATTTATGGCTACACCTTC CATSPRDRGIYGYTF
TRBJ2-1 few TRBV5-1 - TGCGCCAGCAGCTCCCCCCAAGGAAATGAGCAGTTCTTC CASSSPQGNEQFF
TRBJ1-2 - TRBV7-3 TRBD1 TGTGCCAGCAGCTTTGACAGGGTGAACAACGGCTACACCTTC CASSFDRVNNGYTF
TRBJ2-7 - TRBV24-1 - TGTGCCACCAGCAGGGGTTACGAGCAGTACTTC CATSRGYEQYF
TRBJ2-7 - TRBV10-3 - TGTGCCATCAGTGAGAGAAGGGGTGTCTACGAGCAGTACTTC CAISERRGVYEQYF
TRBJ1-1 - TRBV6-2/TRBV6-3 - TGTGCCAGCAGTTACCCGTCGTTGAACACTGAAGCTTTCTTT CASSYPSLNTEAFF
TRBJ1-3 - TRBV29-1 - TGCAGCGTTGAAGAGGAGGGTGGAAACACCATATATTTT CSVEEEGGNTIYF
TRBJ2-7 - TRBV12-3/TRBV12-4 - TGTGCCAGCAGTTTACCCCCCTCCTACGAGCAGTACTTC CASSLPPSYEQYF
TRBJ1-1 - TRBV3-1/TRBV3-2 - TGTGCCAGCAGCCAAGCTTATGGGGTTAACACTGAAGCTTTCTTT CASSQAYGVNTEAFF
TRBJ2-1 - TRBV11-2 - TGTGCCAGCAGCTCCCCTGGGGGAGGCCCCTCCTACAATGAGCAGTTCTTC CASSSPGGGPSYNEQFF
TRBJ2-6 - TRBV13 - TGTGTCAGCAGACGTACAGCGTACTCTGGGGCCAACGTCCTGACTTTC CVSRRTAYSGANVLTF
TRBJ1-5 - TRBV19 TRBD1 TGTGCCACCCGCGGGGGATCGGACAGGACGAGCAATCAGCCCCAGCATTTT CATRGGSDRTSNQPQHF
TRBJ2-5 once TRBV7-8 - TGTGCCAGCAGCTTAGGGTGGAGGGAAGAGACCCAGTACTTC CASSLGWREETQYF
TRBJ2-1 - TRBV3-1/TRBV3-2 TRBD2 TGTGCCAGCAGCCAATCGACTAGCGGGGTTAGCTCCTACAATGAGCAGTTCTTC CASSQSTSGVSSYNEQFF
TRBJ1-4 - TRBV4-2 - TGTGCCAGCAGCCAAGATTCGGGGGGTAGTGAAAAACTGTTTTTT CASSQDSGGSEKLFF
TRBJ2-2 - TRBV6-2/TRBV6-3 - TGTGCCAGCCGTTGGACATCGAACACCGGGGAGCTGTTTTTT CASRWTSNTGELFF
TRBJ1-4 - TRBV4-1 - TGCGCCAGCAGCCAAGATAGGAGCACAACTAATGAAAAACTGTTTTTT CASSQDRSTTNEKLFF
TRBJ1-1 - TRBV6-2/TRBV6-3 - TGTGCCAGCAGTTATGTTGGGTCGGACACTGAAGCTTTCTTT CASSYVGSDTEAFF
TRBJ1-5 - TRBV27 - TGTGCCAGCAGTTTATCGGGGGCAGGGATGGATAGCAATCAGCCCCAGCATTTT CASSLSGAGMDSNQPQHF
TRBJ2-7 - TRBV27 - TGTGCCAGCAGTTTTTCAGGGCCCTACGAGCAGTACTTC CASSFSGPYEQYF
TRBJ2-7 - TRBV6-5 - TGTGCCAGCAGGGCCGCCGGGAATCGGTACGAGCAGTACTTC CASRAAGNRYEQYF
TRBJ1-5 - TRBV10-3 - TGTGCCATCAGTGAGTCGGTTTTATCCCAGCCCCAGCATTTT CAISESVLSQPQHF
TRBJ2-3 - TRBV27 - TGTGCCAGCAGCAATCGACACGGCACAGATACGCAGTATTTT CASSNRHGTDTQYF
TRBJ1-5 - TRBV20-1 - TGCAGTGCTAGTTCCCAGAATAGCAATCAGCCCCAGCATTTT CSASSQNSNQPQHF
TRBJ1-1 few TRBV4-1 - TGCGCCAGCAGCCAAGGGCCGGGGAGGGCTCCGGGCACTGAAGCTTTCTTT CASSQGPGRAPGTEAFF
TRBJ2-7 - TRBV4-3 - TGCGCCAGCAGCCAAGATTCCAGGGCCAACGAGCAGTACTTC CASSQDSRANEQYF
TRBJ2-2 - TRBV5-5 TRBD2 TGTGCCAGCAGACCGGTGGAGGGACTAGGGAACACCGGGGAGCTGTTTTTT CASRPVEGLGNTGELFF
TRBJ2-1 - TRBV28 TRBD2 TGTGCCAGTGAGGCGAGCGGGAGAGTTTACAATGAGCAGTTCTTC CASEASGRVYNEQFF
TRBJ2-2 - TRBV7-3 - TGTGCCAGCAACCTCATGGCTCAAGCCGGGGAGCTGTTTTTT CASNLMAQAGELFF
TRBJ2-1 once TRBV30 TRBD2 TGTGCCTGGACCCAACTAGCGGGAGGGCCCAATGAGCAGTTCTTC CAWTQLAGGPNEQFF
TRBJ1-4 - TRBV3-1/TRBV3-2 - TGTGCCAGCAGCCAAGATCTTCGGGGCCCTAATGAAAAACTGTTTTTT CASSQDLRGPNEKLFF
TRBJ1-5 - TRBV7-2 - TGTGCCAGCAGCTCTGAGGACAATCAGCCCCAGCATTTT CASSSEDNQPQHF
TRBJ2-7 - TRBV14 TRBD2 TGTGCCAGCAGCCGAATCAACGGGAGGTCGCAGCAGTACTTC CASSRINGRSQQYF
TRBJ1-2 - TRBV5-8 - TGTGCCAGCAGCCTTAGAGTCGGCGGCTATGGCTACACCTTC CASSLRVGGYGYTF
TRBJ2-1 once TRBV12-5 - TGTGCTAGTGGTTTATCAGGGAATGAGCAGTTCTTC CASGLSGNEQFF
TRBJ2-4 - TRBV11-2 - TGTGCCAGCAGCCTCCAAGGACAGTACCAAAACATTCAGTACTTC CASSLQGQYQNIQYF
TRBJ2-7 - TRBV28 - TGTGCCAGCAGACTGAGCTCCTACGAGCAGTACTTC CASRLSSYEQYF
TRBJ2-7 once TRBV24-1 TRBD1 TGTGCCACCAGTGCCGGGACAGGGGGCTACGAGCAGTACTTC CATSAGTGGYEQYF
TRBJ1-4 - TRBV12-5 - TGTGCTAGTGGCCAGGACAGCCCTAATGAAAAACTGTTTTTT CASGQDSPNEKLFF
TRBJ2-1 - TRBV7-3 - TGTGCCAGCAGCGCAGGGACCGGGGGACATGAGCAGTTCTTC CASSAGTGGHEQFF
TRBJ1-1 - TRBV6-2/TRBV6-3 TRBD1 TGTGCCAGCAGTCAGACAGGGCCATTCACTGAAGCTTTCTTT CASSQTGPFTEAFF
TRBJ2-5 - TRBV7-9 - TGTGCCAGCAGCTGGATGACCTACCGGGATAGGGAGCGGGAGACCCAGTACTTC CASSWMTYRDRERETQYF
TRBJ1-2 - TRBV7-9 TRBD1 TGTGCCAGCAGCTTCCCGGGACAGAATAACTATGGCTACACCTTC CASSFPGQNNYGYTF
TRBJ1-1 once TRBV27 TRBD1 TGTGCCAGCAGTTTACAGGGGGACACTGAAGCTTTCTTT CASSLQGDTEAFF
TRBJ2-1 - TRBV28 TRBD2 TGTGCCAGCACCCCCCAGGGCGGGAGCTACAATGAGCAGTTCTTC CASTPQGGSYNEQFF
TRBJ2-1 - TRBV27 TRBD2 TGTGCCAGCAGTCAACGGCGGGAGAGGGTTGGTGAGCAGTTCTTC CASSQRRERVGEQFF
TRBJ1-2 - TRBV7-9 TRBD1 TGTGCCAGCAGCTTAAGACAGGGGGCCTTTGGCTACACCTTC CASSLRQGAFGYTF
TRBJ2-2 - TRBV19 - TGTGCCAGTATCGACGGGAGAGGGATCGGGGAGCTGTTTTTT CASIDGRGIGELFF
TRBJ2-2 - TRBV7-3 TRBD1 TGTGCCAGCAGCCCGGGGACAGGGGACACCGGGGAGCTGTTTTTT CASSPGTGDTGELFF